The 2 T cell receptor beta chains below all came from one sample that was sequenced in a study of OX40 agonist ivuxolimab in advanced cancers. Method: immunoSEQ multiplex PCR; TCRdb's copy keeps in-frame clones and lacks some. The table has 80,000 or so clones, 80% to 95% seen once. The sample was CD4+ or CD8+ T cells sorted from blood, taken in a trial of the OX40 agonist ivuxolimab. Every receptor here comes from an adult with an advanced solid tumor such as melanoma, head and neck, liver or kidney cancer.

The chain combines TRBV29-1 with TRBJ1-1, with 8 nucleotides matching TRBD1. V dropped 7 bases and J dropped 1; count of bases not matched to a gene: 11. Germline V gene data show CDR1 as SQVTM and CDR2 as ANQGSEA. The length of the CDR3 is 15 residues. CDR3 coding DNA: TGCAGCGCCCCGAGGTACGGGACAGGGAACACTGAAGCTTTCTTT. Translated: CSAPRYGTGNTEAFF.

The chain is built from TRBV19 and TRBJ2-1; no definite D call. V lost 5 bases, J lost 1 base, and 15 bases lay in between. CDR1 LNHDA and CDR2 SQIVND come from the germline V gene (reference sequence). This CDR3 is 16 amino acids long. CDR3 protein: CASSGLMNPSYNEQFF. In DNA, the CDR3 is TGTGCCAGTAGTGGGTTAATGAACCCATCCTACAATGAGCAGTTCTTC. Combining the CDR3 with reference TRBV19 and TRBJ2-1 gives the whole variable domain DGGITQSPKYLFRKEGQNVTLSCEQNLNHDAMYWYRQDPGQGLRLIYYSQIVNDFQKGDIAEGYSVSREKKESFPLTVTSAQKNPTAFYLCASSGLMNPSYNEQFFGPGTRLTVL.